This T cell receptor (beta chain) stems from a study of blood T cell repertoires in COVID-19. About the research overall: Samples representing acute and convalescent COVID-19 were sourced from the United States, Italy and Spain.

How the authors handled the data: Reference gene primer amplification yielded estimated nucleated cell counts. The data were produced by immunoSEQ multiplex PCR, yet TCRdb's version contains in-frame clones alone and is incomplete. V, J and clone size are taken as reported in that table, and D and trimming were inferred from the DNA itself. The sample comprises about 75,000 clones, around 89% of which are singletons, and approximately 20% rests with the top ten. The material sequenced was peripheral blood. This sequence originates from a human donor in a cohort sampled during active COVID-19.

DNA for the CDR3: TGTGCCAGCAGGGGCTCCCAGATTGGGGAGCATTACACCGGGGAGCTGTTTTTT. Its protein product is CASRGSQIGEHYTGELFF. V is TRBV11-2 and J is TRBJ2-2; tentative D call: TRBD2 (5 bases). CDR1 is SGHAT, CDR2 FQNNGV, per germline. The CDR3 totals 18 residues. V lost 6 bases and J lost 3, with 23 bases in between.